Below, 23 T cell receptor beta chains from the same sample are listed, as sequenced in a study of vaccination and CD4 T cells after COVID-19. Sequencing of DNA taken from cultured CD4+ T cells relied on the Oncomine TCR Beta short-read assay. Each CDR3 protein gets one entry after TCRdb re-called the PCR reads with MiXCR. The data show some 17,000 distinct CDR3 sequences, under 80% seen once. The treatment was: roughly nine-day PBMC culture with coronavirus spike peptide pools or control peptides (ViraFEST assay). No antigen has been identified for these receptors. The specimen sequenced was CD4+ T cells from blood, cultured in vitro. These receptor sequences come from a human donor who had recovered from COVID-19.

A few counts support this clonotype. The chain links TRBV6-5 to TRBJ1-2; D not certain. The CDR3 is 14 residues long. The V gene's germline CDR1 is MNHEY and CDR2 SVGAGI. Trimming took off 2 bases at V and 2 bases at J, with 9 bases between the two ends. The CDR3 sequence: CASSYDGLNYGYTF. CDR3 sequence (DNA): TGTGCCAGCAGTTACGATGGTTTGAACTATGGCTACACCTTC.

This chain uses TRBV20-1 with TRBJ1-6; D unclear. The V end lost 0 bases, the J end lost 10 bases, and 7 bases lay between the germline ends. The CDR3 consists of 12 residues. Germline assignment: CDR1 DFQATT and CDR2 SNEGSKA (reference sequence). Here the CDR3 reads CSARDRESPLHF. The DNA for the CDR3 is TGCAGTGCTAGAGATCGGGAATCACCCCTCCACTTT.

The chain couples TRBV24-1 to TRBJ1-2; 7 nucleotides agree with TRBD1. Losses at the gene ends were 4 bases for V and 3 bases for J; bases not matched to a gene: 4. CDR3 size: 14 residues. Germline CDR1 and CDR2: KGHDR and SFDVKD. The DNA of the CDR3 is TGTGCCACCAGTGAGCCTGACAGGGACTATGGCTACACCTTC. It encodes CATSEPDRDYGYTF.

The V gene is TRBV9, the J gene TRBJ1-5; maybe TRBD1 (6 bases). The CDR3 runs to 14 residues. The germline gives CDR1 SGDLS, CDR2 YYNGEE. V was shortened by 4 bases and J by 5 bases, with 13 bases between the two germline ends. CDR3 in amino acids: CASSTRGSDQPQHF. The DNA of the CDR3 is TGTGCCAGCAGCACCAGGGGTTCGGATCAGCCCCAGCATTTT. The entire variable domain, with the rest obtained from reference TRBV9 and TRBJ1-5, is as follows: DSGVTQTPKHLITATGQRVTLRCSPRSGDLSVYWYQQSLDQGLQFLIQYYNGEERAKGNILERFSAQQFPDLHSELNLSSLELGDSALYFCASSTRGSDQPQHFGDGTRLSIL.

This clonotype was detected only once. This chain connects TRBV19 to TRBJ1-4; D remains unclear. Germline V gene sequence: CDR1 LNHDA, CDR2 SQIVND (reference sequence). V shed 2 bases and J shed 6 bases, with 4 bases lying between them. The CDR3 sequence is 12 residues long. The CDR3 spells CASSIFHEKLFF. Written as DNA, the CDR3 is TGTGCCAGTAGTATATTTCATGAAAAACTGTTTTTT. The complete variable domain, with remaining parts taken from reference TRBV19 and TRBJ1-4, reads DGGITQSPKYLFRKEGQNVTLSCEQNLNHDAMYWYRQDPGQGLRLIYYSQIVNDFQKGDIAEGYSVSREKKESFPLTVTSAQKNPTAFYLCASSIFHEKLFFGSGTQLSVL.

The CDR3 DNA reads TGTGCCATCTCGGACCTTTATGGCTACACCTTC. This translates into CAISDLYGYTF. The chain couples TRBV10-3 to TRBJ1-2; D ambiguous. The CDR3 runs 11 residues. CDR1 and CDR2 from the germline V gene are ENHRY and SYGVKD. Trimming stripped 8 bases from V and 5 bases from J, with 9 bases between.

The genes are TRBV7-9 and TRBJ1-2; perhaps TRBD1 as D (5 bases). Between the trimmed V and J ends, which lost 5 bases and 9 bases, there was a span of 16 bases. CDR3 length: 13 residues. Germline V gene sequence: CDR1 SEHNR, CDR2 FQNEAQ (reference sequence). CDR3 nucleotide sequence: TGTGCCAGCAGCCCCGTCGGGGGGATGAGCTACACCTTC. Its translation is CASSPVGGMSYTF.

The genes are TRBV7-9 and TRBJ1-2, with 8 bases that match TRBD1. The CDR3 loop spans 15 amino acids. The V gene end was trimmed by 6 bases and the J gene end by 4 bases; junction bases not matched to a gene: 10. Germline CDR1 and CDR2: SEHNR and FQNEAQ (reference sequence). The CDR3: CASRVGTGASYGYTF. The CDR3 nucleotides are TGTGCCAGCAGGGTGGGGACAGGAGCTAGCTATGGCTACACCTTC.

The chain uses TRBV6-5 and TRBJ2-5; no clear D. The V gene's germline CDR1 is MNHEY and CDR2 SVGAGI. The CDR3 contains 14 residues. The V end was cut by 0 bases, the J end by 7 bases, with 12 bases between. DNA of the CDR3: TGTGCCAGCAGTTACTCGACTCAAGGGTGGACCCAGTACTTC. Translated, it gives CASSYSTQGWTQYF.

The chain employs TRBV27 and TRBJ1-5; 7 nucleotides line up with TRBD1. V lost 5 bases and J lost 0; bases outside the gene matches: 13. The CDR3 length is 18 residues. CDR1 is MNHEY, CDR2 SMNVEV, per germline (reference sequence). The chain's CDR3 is CASSPSGQVSFSNQPQHF. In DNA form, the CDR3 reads TGTGCCAGCAGTCCCTCTGGACAGGTGAGCTTTAGCAATCAGCCCCAGCATTTT.

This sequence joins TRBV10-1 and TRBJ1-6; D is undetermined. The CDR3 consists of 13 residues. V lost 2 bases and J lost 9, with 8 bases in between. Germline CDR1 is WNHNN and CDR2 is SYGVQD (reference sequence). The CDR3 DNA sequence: TGCGCCAGCAGTGAGGGTCCAGCTTCACCCCTCCACTTT. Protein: CASSEGPASPLHF.

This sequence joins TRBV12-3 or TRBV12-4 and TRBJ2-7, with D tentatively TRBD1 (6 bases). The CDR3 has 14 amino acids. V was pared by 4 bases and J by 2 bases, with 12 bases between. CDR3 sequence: CASSYDRSAYEQYF. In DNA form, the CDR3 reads TGTGCCAGCAGTTATGACAGGTCTGCCTACGAGCAGTACTTC.

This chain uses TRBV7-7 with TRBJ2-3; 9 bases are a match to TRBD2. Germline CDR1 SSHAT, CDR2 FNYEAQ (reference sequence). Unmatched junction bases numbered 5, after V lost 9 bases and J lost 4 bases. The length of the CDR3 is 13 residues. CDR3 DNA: TGTGCCAGTTCGGGCGGGAGGGCAGATACGCAGTATTTT. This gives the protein CASSGGRADTQYF.

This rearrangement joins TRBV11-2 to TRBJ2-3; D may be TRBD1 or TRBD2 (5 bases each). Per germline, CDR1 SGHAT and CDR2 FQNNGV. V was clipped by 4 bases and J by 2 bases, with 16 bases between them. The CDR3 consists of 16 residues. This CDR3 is CASSSLRGRNTDTQYF. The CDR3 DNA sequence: TGTGCCAGCAGCTCGTTACGGGGACGAAACACAGATACGCAGTATTTT.

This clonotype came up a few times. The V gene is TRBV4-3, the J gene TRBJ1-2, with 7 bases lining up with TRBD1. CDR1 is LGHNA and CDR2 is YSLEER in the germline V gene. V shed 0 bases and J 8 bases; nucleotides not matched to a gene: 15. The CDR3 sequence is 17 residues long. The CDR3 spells CASSQDHLNRGLGGYTF. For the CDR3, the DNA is TGCGCCAGCAGCCAAGATCATCTAAACAGGGGCCTCGGGGGCTACACCTTC.

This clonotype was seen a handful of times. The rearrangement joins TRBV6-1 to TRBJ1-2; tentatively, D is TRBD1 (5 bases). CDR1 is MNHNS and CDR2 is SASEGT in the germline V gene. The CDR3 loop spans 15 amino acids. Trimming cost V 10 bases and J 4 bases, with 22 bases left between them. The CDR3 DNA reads TGTGCCACCAAAAGGACGGGGCCGAGCGGCTATGGCTACACCTTC. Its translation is CATKRTGPSGYGYTF.

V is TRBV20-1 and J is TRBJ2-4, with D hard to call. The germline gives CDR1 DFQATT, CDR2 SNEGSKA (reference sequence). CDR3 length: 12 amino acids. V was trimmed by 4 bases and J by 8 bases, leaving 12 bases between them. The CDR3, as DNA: TGCAGTGCTAAGGAACGATCGGACATTCAGTACTTC. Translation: CSAKERSDIQYF.

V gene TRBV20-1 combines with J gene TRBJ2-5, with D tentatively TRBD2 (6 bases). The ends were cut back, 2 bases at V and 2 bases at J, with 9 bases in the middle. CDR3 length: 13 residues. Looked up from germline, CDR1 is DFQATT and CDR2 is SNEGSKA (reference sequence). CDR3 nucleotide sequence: TGCAGTGCTAGATTCCGGGGGCAAGAGACCCAGTACTTC. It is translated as CSARFRGQETQYF.

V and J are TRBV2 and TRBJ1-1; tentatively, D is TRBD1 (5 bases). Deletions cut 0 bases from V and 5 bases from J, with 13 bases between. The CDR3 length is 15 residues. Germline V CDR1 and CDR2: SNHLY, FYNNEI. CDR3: CASSEALWGGTEAFF. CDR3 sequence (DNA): TGTGCCAGCAGTGAAGCGCTTTGGGGGGGGACTGAAGCTTTCTTT.

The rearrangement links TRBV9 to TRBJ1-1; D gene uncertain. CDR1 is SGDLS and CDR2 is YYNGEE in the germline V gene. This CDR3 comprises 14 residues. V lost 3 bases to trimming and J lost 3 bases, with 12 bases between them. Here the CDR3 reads CASSAPPGDTEAFF. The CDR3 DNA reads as TGTGCCAGCAGCGCCCCCCCGGGCGACACTGAAGCTTTCTTT. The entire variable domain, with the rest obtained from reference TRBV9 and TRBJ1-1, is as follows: DSGVTQTPKHLITATGQRVTLRCSPRSGDLSVYWYQQSLDQGLQFLIQYYNGEERAKGNILERFSAQQFPDLHSELNLSSLELGDSALYFCASSAPPGDTEAFFGQGTRLTVV.

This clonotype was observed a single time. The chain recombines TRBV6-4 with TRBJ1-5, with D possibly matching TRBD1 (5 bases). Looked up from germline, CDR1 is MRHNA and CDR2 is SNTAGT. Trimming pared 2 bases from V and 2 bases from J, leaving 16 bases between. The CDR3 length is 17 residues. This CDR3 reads CASSDGGFYPRNQPQHF. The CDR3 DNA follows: TGTGCCAGCAGTGACGGGGGATTCTATCCACGCAATCAGCCCCAGCATTTT.

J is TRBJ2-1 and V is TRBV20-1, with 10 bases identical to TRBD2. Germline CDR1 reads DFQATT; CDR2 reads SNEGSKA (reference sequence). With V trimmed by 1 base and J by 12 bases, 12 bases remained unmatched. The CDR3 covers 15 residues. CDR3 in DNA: TGCAGTGCTAGAGCCCTAGCGGGAGTGTCCCTTGGGCAGTTCTTC. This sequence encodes CSARALAGVSLGQFF.

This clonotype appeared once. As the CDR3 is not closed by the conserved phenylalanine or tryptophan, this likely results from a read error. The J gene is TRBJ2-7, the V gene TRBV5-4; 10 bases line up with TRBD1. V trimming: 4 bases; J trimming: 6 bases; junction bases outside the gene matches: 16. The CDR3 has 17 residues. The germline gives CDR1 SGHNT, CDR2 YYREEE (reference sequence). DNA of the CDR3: TGTGCCAGCAGCAGGGGTTTCGGGACAGGGGAGGCGGGCGAGCAGTACTCC. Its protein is CASSRGFGTGEAGEQYS.